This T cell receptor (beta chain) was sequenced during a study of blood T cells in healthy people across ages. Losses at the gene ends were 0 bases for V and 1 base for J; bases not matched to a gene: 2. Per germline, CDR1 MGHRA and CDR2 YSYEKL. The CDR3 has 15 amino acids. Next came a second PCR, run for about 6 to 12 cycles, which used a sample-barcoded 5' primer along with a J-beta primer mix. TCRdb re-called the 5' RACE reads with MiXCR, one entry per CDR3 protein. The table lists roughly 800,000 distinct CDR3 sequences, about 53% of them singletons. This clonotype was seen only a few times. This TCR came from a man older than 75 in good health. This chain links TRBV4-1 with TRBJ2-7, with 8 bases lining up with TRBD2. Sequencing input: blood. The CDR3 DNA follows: TGCGCCAGCAGCCAAGAGGGGACTAGGTCCTACGAGCAGTACTTC. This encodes CASSQEGTRSYEQYF.